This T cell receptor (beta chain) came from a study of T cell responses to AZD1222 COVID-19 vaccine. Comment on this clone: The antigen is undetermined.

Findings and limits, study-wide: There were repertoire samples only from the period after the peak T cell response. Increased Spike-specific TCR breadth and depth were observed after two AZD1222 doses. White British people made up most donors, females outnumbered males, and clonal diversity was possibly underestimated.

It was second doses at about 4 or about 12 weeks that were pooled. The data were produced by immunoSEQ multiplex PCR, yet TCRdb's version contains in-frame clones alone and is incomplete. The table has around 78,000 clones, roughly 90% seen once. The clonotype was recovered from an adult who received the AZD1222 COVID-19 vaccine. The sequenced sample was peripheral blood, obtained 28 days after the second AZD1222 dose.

Here the CDR3 reads CASRNRGGNEKLFF. Here the CDR3 DNA reads TGTGCCAGCAGGAACAGGGGAGGAAATGAAAAACTGTTTTTT. The genes are TRBV2 and TRBJ1-4, with TRBD1 matching over 7 bases. This CDR3 is 14 amino acids long. Germline V lookup: CDR1 SNHLY, CDR2 FYNNEI. With V trimmed by 6 bases and J by 5 bases, 6 bases remained unmatched.